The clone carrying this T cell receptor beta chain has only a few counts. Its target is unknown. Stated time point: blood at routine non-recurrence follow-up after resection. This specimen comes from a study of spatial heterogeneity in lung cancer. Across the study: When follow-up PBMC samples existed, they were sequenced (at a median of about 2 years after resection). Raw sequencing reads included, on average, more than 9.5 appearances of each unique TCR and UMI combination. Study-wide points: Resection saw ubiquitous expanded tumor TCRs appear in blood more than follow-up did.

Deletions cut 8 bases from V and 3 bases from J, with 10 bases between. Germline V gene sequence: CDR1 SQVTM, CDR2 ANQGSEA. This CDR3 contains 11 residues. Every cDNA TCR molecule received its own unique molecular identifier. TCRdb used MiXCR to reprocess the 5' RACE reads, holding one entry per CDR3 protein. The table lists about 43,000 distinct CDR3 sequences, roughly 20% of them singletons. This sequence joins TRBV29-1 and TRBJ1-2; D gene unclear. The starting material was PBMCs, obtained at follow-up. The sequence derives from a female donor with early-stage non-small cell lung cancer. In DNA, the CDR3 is TGCAGCTCCTCGGGCGACTATGGCTACACCTTC. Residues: CSSSGDYGYTF.